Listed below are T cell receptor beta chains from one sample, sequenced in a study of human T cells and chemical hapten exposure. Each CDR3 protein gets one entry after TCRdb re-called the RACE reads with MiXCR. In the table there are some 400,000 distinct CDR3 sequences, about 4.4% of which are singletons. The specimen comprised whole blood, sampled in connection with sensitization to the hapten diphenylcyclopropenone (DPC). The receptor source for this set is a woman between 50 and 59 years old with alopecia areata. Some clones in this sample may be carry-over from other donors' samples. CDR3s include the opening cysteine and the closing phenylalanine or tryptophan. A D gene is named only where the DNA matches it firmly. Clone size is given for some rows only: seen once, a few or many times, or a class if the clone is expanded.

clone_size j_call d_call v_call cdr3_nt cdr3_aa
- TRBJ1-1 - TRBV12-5 TGTGCTAGTGGTTTGTCCCGGAACACTGAAGCTTTCTTT CASGLSRNTEAFF
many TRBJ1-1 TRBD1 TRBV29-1 TGCAGCGTGGACAGGGGAGGGTCTGAAGCTTTCTTT CSVDRGGSEAFF
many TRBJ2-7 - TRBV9 TGTGCCAGCAGCGTGGGGGACTCCTACGAGCAGTACTTC CASSVGDSYEQYF
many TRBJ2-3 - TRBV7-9 TGTGCCAGCATCACCCCAGATACGCAGTATTTT CASITPDTQYF
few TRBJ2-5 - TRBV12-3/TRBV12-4 TGTGCCAGCAACAACCTAAGGGACCGACAAGAGACCCAGTACTTC CASNNLRDRQETQYF
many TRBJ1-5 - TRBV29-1 TGCAGCGTTGCGGCAGCTAGCAATCAGCCCCAGCATTTT CSVAAASNQPQHF
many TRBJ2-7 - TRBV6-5 TGTGCCACCCTTAGCGGTCATCCCTGGGAGCAGTACTTC CATLSGHPWEQYF
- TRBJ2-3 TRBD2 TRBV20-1 TGCAGTGCTAGCCGCTACGGGACTAGCATCAGGGTTGATCACACAGATACGCAGTATTTT CSASRYGTSIRVDHTDTQYF
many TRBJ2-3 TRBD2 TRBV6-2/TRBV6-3 TGTGCCAGCAGGACTAGCGGGATGCCAGATACGCAGTATTTT CASRTSGMPDTQYF
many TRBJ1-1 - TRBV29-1 TGCAGCGTTACCAAGAACACTGAAGCTTTCTTT CSVTKNTEAFF
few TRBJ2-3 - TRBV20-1 TGCAGTGCCCCGAAGGGGGGGGAGTTCAGCGCAGATACGCAGTATTTT CSAPKGGEFSADTQYF
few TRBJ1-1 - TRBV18 TGTGCCAGCTCAGAACTCCGGAGAGTGAACACTGAAGCTTTCTTT CASSELRRVNTEAFF
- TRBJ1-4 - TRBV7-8 TGTGCCAGCAGCTTCCACAGGGAACATTTTGACGAAAAACTGTTTTTT CASSFHREHFDEKLFF
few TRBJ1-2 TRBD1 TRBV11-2 TGTGCCAGCAGCTTAGTTGCCGCGGGGACAGGGGTCTATGGCTACACCTTC CASSLVAAGTGVYGYTF
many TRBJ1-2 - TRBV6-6 TGTGCCAGCAACGCAGACAGCTATGGCTACACCTTC CASNADSYGYTF
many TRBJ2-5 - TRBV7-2 TGTGCCAGCAGCTTAATGATGGGTGAGACCCAGTACTTC CASSLMMGETQYF
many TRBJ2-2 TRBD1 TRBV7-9 TGTGCCAGCAGCCTGGGGACCCACAGGGGGCACACCGGGGAGCTGTTTTTT CASSLGTHRGHTGELFF
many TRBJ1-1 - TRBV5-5 TGTGCCAGCAGCTTTGGCCAGGGCGACACTGAAGCTTTCTTT CASSFGQGDTEAFF
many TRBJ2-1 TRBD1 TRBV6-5 TGTGCCAGCAGCCCCGGGACAGGGGGCTACAATGAGCAGTTCTTC CASSPGTGGYNEQFF
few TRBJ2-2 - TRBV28 TGTGCCAGCATTTCGCTCACCAATCCCGGGGAGCTGTTTTTT CASISLTNPGELFF
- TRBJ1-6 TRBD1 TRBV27 TGTGCCAGCAGTTTGGGTAGGGGACAGCCTAATTCACCCCTCCACTTT CASSLGRGQPNSPLHF
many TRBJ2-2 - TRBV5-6 TGTGCCAGCAGAGCAGGACAGATAATGAACACCGGGGAGCTGTTTTTT CASRAGQIMNTGELFF
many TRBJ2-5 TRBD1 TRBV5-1 TGCGCCAGCAGCTCGGACAGGAAAAAAGAGACCCAGTACTTC CASSSDRKKETQYF
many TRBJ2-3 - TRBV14 TGTGCCAGCAGCCCACGGGCAGCAAGCACAGATACGCAGTATTTT CASSPRAASTDTQYF
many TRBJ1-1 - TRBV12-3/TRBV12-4 TGTGCCAGCACCGAGGACCCATGGAACACTGAAGCTTTCTTT CASTEDPWNTEAFF
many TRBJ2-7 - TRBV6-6 TGTGCCAGCAGTAAGTCGGATGGCATTAGGCGCTCCTACGAGCAGTACTTC CASSKSDGIRRSYEQYF
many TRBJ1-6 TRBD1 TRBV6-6 TGTGCCGGTACCTCCCGGGACAGGAGTAATTCACCCCTCCACTTT CAGTSRDRSNSPLHF
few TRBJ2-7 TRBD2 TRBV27 TGTGCCAGCAGTCAAGATCTGACTAGCGGGAGCTACGAGCAGTACTTC CASSQDLTSGSYEQYF
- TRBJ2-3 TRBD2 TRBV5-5 TGTGCCAGCAGCGGGACTACCCTTAGCACAGATACGCAGTATTTT CASSGTTLSTDTQYF
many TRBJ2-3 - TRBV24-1 TGTGCCACCAGTGATCTAGCTCTAGGGGGAGGAGTGGGTACTGATACGCAGTATTTT CATSDLALGGGVGTDTQYF
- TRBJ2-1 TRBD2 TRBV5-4 TGTGCCAGCAGCTTGGTTGCAGGCGGGAGCTCCTACAATGAGCAGTTCTTC CASSLVAGGSSYNEQFF
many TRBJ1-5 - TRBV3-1 TGTGCCAGCAGCCATGGGGGAGGATTTAGCAATCAGCCCCAGCATTTT CASSHGGGFSNQPQHF
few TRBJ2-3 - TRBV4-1 TGCGCCAGCAGCCAAGAACCCCGTTCACCTCTAGATACGCAGTATTTT CASSQEPRSPLDTQYF
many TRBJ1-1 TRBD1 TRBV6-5 TGTGCCAGCACTCCCGGGACAGGGTACACTGAAGCTTTCTTT CASTPGTGYTEAFF
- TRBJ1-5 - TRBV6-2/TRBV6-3 TGTGCCACCGGGACCAGCAATCAGCCCCAGCATTTT CATGTSNQPQHF
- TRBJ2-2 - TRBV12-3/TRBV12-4 TGTGCCAGCAGTTTACCCAGGAACACCGGGGAGCTGTTTTTT CASSLPRNTGELFF
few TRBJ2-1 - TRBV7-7 TGTGCCAGCAGCTTCGGAGGGTCGGATAGCTCCTACAATGAGCAGTTCTTC CASSFGGSDSSYNEQFF
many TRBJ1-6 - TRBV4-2 TGTGCCAGCAGCCAAGATCTGGCATTCTCCTATAATTCACCCCTCCACTTT CASSQDLAFSYNSPLHF
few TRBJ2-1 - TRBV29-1 TGCAGCGTTGAAGGGGGCCGCCTAACCTCCAATGAGCAGTTCTTC CSVEGGRLTSNEQFF
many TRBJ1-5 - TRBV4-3 TGCGCCAGCAGCCAAGGGGCGGGGACAAGGGATCAGCCCCAGCATTTT CASSQGAGTRDQPQHF
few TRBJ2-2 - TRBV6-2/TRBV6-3 TGTGCCAGCACCTTAGGAGGGGAGCTGTTTTTT CASTLGGELFF
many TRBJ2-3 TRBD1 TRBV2 TGTGCCAGCAGTGAAGGGGCAGGGGGCAGAGATACGCAGTATTTT CASSEGAGGRDTQYF
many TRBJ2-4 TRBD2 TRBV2 TGTGCCAGCAGTCAAGCGGGGGTAGCCAAAAACATTCAGTACTTC CASSQAGVAKNIQYF
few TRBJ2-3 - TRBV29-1 TGCAGCGTCGATAACTTACAACCTAGCACAGATACGCAGTATTTT CSVDNLQPSTDTQYF
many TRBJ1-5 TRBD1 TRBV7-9 TGTGCCAGCAGCTCGTGGACAGGGACGATAAGGAATCAGCCCCAGCATTTT CASSSWTGTIRNQPQHF
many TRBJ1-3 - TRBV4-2 TGTGCCAGCAGCCCGGAACCCCAGGACTCTGGAAACACCATATATTTT CASSPEPQDSGNTIYF
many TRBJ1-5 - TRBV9 TGTGCCAGCAGCGTAGAGGGGAGTCAGCCCCAGCATTTT CASSVEGSQPQHF
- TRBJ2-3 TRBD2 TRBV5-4 TGTGCCAGCAAAGGCGGGCGGGAGGGCCCCACAGATACGCAGTATTTT CASKGGREGPTDTQYF
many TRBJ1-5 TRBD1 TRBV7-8 TGTGCCAGCAGCCGCGACAGGGTTCTCAATCAGCCCCAGCATTTT CASSRDRVLNQPQHF
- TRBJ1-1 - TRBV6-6 TGTGCCAGCACGACAGACCTCAACACTGAAGCTTTCTTT CASTTDLNTEAFF